The TCR beta chain described here comes from a study of T cells in Graves' hyperthyroidism and ophthalmopathy. Deletions cut 3 bases from V and 2 bases from J, with 8 bases between. Germline V lookup: CDR1 SEHNR, CDR2 FQNEAQ (reference sequence). CDR3 length equals 13 residues. Hyperthyroidism in the patients, aged 18 to 65, was newly diagnosed and under 2 months in duration. Lactation, pregnancy, other autoimmune disease or uncontrolled infection led to exclusion of patients. There were TCR beta CDR3 regions amplified from RNA transcripts. The primer set for the first-round RT-PCR of the TCR CDR3 was HTBI. A single record per CDR3 protein comes from TCRdb applying MiXCR to the multiplex PCR reads. This sample has about 400,000 distinct CDR3 sequences, with just under 25% found just once.

Material for sequencing was blood. The rearrangement uses TRBV7-9 and TRBJ2-7; no firm D call. The clonotype comes from a man aged 50-60 years with Graves' hyperthyroidism. The CDR3 DNA reads as TGTGCCAGCAGCTTCGGGCAAGCCTACGAGCAGTACTTC. Protein sequence: CASSFGQAYEQYF.